This T cell receptor (beta chain) was retrieved from a study of blood T cell repertoires in COVID-19. Study background: From the United States, Italy and Spain came samples of acute and convalescent COVID-19.

Produced via immunoSEQ multiplex PCR; TCRdb's table is partial and in-frame only. The sample lists 150,000 to 160,000 clones; around 91% were seen once. The germline gives CDR1 SGHRS, CDR2 YFSETQ. With 0 bases clipped from V and 3 bases from J, the junction kept 5 bases outside the gene matches. This CDR3 is 17 amino acids long. J is TRBJ2-1 and V is TRBV5-1; 11 bases map to TRBD2. This receptor was taken from a woman in her thirties or forties with acute or convalescent COVID-19. What was sequenced was peripheral blood. As DNA, the CDR3 is TGCGCCAGCAGCTTGGCGGCTAGCGGGGGGTTCTACAATGAGCAGTTCTTC. This gives the protein CASSLAASGGFYNEQFF.